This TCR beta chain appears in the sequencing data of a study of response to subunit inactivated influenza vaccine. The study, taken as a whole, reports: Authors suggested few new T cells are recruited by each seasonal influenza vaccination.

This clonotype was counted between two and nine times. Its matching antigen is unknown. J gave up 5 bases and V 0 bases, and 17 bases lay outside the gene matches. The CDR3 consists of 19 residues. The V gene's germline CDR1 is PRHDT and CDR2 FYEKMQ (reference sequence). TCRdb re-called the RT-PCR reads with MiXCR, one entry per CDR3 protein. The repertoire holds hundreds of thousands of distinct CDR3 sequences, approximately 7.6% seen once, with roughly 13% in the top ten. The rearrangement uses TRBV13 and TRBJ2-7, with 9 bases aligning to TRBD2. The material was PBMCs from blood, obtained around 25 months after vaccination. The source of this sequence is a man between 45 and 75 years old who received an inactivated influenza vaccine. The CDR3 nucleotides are TGTGCCAGCAGCTTAGGTCTTTTGTGGAGCTTAGCGGGAGCCGACGAGCAGTACTTC. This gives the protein CASSLGLLWSLAGADEQYF.